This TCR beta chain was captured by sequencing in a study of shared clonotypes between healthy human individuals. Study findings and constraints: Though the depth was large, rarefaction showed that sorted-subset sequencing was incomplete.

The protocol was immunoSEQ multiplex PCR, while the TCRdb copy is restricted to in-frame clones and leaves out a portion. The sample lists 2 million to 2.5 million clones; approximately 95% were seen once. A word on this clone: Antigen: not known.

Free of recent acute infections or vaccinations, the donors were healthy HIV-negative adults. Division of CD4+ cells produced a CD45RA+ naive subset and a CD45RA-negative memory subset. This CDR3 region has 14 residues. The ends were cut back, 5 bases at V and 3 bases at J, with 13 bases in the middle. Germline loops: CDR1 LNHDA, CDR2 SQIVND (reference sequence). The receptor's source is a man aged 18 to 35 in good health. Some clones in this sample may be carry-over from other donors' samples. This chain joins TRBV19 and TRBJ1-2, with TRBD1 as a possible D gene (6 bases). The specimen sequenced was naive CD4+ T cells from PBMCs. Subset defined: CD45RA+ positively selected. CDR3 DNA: TGTGCCAGTAGTCCAGGGGTAACCTACTATGGCTACACCTTC. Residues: CASSPGVTYYGYTF. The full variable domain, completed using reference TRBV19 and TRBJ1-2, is DGGITQSPKYLFRKEGQNVTLSCEQNLNHDAMYWYRQDPGQGLRLIYYSQIVNDFQKGDIAEGYSVSREKKESFPLTVTSAQKNPTAFYLCASSPGVTYYGYTFGSGTRLTVV.